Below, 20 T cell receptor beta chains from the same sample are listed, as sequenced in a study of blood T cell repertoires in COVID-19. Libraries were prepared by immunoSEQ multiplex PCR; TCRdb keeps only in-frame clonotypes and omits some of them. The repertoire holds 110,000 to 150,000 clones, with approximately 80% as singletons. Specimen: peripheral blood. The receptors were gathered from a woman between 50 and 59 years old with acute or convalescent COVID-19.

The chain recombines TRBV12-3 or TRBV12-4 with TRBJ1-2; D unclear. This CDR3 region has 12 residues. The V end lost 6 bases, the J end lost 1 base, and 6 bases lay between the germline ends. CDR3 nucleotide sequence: TGTGCCAGCAGAACCTATAACTATGGCTACACCTTC. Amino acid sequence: CASRTYNYGYTF.

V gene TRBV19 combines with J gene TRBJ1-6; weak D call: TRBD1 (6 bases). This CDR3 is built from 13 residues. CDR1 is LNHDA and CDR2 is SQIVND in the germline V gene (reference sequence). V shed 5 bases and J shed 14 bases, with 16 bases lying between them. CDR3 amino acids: CASSETGIGALHF. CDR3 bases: TGTGCCAGTAGTGAAACAGGGATCGGGGCCCTCCACTTT.

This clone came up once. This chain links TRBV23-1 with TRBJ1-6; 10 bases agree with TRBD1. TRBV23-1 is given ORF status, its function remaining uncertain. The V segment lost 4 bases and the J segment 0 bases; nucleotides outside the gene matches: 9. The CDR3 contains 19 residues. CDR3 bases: TGCGCCAGCAGTCGAAGGACAGGGGGACTGAGCTCCTATAATTCACCCCTCCACTTT. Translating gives CASSRRTGGLSSYNSPLHF.

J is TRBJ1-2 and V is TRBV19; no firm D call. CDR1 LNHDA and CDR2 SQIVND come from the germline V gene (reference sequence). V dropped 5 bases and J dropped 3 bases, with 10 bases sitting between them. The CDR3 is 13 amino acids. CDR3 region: CASSLRVHYGYTF. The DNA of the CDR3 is TGTGCCAGTAGTCTCCGGGTTCACTATGGCTACACCTTC.

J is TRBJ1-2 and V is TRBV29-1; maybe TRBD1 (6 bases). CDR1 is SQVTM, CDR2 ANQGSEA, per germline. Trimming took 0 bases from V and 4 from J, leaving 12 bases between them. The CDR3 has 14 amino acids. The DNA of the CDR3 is TGCAGCGTTGAAGAACCAGGGGTCCCCTATGGCTACACCTTC. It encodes CSVEEPGVPYGYTF. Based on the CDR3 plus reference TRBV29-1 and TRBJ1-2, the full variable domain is SAVISQKPSRDICQRGTSLTIQCQVDSQVTMMFWYRQQPGQSLTLIATANQGSEATYESGFVIDKFPISRPNLTFSTLTVSNMSPEDSSIYLCSVEEPGVPYGYTFGSGTRLTVV.

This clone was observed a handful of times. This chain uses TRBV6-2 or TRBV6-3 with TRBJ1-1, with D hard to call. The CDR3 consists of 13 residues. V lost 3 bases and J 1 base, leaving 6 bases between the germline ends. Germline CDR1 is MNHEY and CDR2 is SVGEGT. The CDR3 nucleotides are TGTGCCAGCAGTTATCTTTGGAACACTGAAGCTTTCTTT. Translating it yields CASSYLWNTEAFF.

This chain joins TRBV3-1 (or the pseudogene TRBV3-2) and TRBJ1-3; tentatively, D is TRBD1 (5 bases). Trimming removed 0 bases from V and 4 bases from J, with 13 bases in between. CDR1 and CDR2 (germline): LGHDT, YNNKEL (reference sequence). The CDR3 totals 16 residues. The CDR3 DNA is TGTGCCAGCAGCCAAGATGGCGGGGCCGCGGGAAACACCATATATTTT. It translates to CASSQDGGAAGNTIYF.

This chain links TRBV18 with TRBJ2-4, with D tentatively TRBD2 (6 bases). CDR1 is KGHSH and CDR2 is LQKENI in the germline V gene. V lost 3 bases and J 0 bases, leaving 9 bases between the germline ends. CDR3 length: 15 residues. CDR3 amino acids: CASSPEGLAKNIQYF. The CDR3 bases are TGTGCCAGCTCACCGGAGGGATTAGCCAAAAACATTCAGTACTTC.

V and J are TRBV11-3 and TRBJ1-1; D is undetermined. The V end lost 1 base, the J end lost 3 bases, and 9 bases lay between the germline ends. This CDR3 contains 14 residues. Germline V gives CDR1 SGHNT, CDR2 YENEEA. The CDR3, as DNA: TGTGCCAGCAGCTTAGGAGGTACGGACACTGAAGCTTTCTTT. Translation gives CASSLGGTDTEAFF.

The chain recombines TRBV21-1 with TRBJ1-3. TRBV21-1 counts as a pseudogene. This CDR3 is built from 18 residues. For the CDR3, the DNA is TGTGCCAGCAGCAAAGCGGCGGACGCCGACTACGCTGGAAACACCATATATTTT. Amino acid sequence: CASSKAADADYAGNTIYF.

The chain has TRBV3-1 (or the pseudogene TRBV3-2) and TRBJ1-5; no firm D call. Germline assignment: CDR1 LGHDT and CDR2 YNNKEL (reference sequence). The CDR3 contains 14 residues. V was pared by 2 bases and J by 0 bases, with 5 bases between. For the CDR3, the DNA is TGTGCCAGCAGCCAACGCGGTAGCAATCAGCCCCAGCATTTT. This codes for CASSQRGSNQPQHF.

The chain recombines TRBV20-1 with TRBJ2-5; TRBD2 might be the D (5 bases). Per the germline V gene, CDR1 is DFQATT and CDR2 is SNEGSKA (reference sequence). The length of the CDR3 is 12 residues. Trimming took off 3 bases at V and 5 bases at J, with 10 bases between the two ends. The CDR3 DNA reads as TGCAGTGCTAGTTATTCGGGGGAGACCCAGTACTTC. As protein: CSASYSGETQYF.

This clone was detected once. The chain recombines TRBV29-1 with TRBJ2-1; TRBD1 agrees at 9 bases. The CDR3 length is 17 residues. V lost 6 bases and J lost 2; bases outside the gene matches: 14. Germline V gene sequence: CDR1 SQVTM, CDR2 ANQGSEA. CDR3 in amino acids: CSVSLSGTGNAYNEQFF. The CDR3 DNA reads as TGCAGCGTCTCTCTCTCCGGGACAGGGAATGCCTACAATGAGCAGTTCTTC.

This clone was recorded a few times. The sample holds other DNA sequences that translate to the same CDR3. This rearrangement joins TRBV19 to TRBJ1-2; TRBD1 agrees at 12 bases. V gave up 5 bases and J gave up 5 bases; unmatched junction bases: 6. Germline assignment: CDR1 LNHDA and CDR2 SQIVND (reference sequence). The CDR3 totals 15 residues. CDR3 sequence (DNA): TGTGCCAGTAGTGGACCGGGACAGGGGGCATATGGCTACACCTTC. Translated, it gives CASSGPGQGAYGYTF. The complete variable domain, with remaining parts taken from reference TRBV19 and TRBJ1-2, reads DGGITQSPKYLFRKEGQNVTLSCEQNLNHDAMYWYRQDPGQGLRLIYYSQIVNDFQKGDIAEGYSVSREKKESFPLTVTSAQKNPTAFYLCASSGPGQGAYGYTFGSGTRLTVV.

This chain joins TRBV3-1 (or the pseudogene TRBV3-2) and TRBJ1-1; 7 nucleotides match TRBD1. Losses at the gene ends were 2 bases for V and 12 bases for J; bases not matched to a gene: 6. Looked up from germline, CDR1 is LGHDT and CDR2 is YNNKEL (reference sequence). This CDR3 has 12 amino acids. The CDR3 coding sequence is TGTGCCAGCAGCCAATCACAGGGGACGACTTTCTTT. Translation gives CASSQSQGTTFF.

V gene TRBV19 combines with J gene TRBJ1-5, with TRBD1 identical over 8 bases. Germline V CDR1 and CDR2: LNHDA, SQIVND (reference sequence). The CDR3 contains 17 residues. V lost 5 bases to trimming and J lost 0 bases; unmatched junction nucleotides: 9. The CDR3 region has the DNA TGTGCCAGTAGTGGACAGGGATCAATGGGTAGCAATCAGCCCCAGCATTTT. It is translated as CASSGQGSMGSNQPQHF.

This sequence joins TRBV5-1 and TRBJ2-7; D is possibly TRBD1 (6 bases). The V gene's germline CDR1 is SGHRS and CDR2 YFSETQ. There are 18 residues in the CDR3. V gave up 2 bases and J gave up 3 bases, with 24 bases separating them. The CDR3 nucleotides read TGCGCCAGCAGCTTCTCGTCAAATTCGGTCGGGACATACTACGAGCAGTACTTC. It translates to CASSFSSNSVGTYYEQYF.

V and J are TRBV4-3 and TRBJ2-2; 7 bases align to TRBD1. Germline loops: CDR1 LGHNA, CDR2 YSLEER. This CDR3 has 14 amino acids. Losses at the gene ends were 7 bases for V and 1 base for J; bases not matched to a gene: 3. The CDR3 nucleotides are TGCGCCAGCACTCGGACAGGGAACACCGGGGAGCTGTTTTTT. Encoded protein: CASTRTGNTGELFF.

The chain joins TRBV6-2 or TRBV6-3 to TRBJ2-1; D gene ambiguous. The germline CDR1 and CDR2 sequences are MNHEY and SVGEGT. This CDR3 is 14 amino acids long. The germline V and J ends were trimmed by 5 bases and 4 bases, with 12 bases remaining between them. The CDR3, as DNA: TGTGCCAGCAGTCAACCAGGATCTTACAATGAGCAGTTCTTC. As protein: CASSQPGSYNEQFF.

Written as DNA, the CDR3 is TGTGCCAGTAGTATCCAGACAGTTTTGAACACTGAAGCTTTCTTT. It codes for CASSIQTVLNTEAFF. The chain couples TRBV19 to TRBJ1-1; tentative D call: TRBD1 (5 bases). This CDR3 contains 15 residues. Trimming removed 3 bases at V and 0 bases at J, with 11 bases between. Germline lookup yields CDR1 LNHDA and CDR2 SQIVND (reference sequence).